This entry lists 26 T cell receptor beta chains sequenced from one sample in a study of beta chain features in type 1 diabetes (dated by TCRdb to about 2018). No antigen has been identified for these receptors. The library was obtained by the immunoSEQ multiplex PCR assay. All of the isolated RNA was reverse transcribed with the High Capacity cDNA Reverse Transcription Kit, so expressed TCRB transcripts were sequenced. This is the immuneACCESS table as TCRdb keeps it, with only in-frame sequences that have V and J called. A part of the clones is gone; compared with another copy, unresolved V genes explain less than half, and the rest is unexplained. Within this sample are more than 300,000 clones, with 9.6% of them counted one time only. About 0.6% of the sample is in the top ten clones. The research as a whole found: A moderate but significant shortening of TCRB CDR3 length was observed in type 1 diabetes patients in all four CD4+ subsets.

The sample was central memory CD4+ T cells from blood. The receptor set was obtained from a man aged 25-40 years with type 1 diabetes.

This clone was seen only a few times. The chain recombines TRBV19 with TRBJ2-2; 8 nucleotides match TRBD2. Germline assignment: CDR1 LNHDA and CDR2 SQIVND (reference sequence). J lost 4 bases, V lost 3 bases, and 7 bases had no gene match. There are 16 residues in the CDR3. The CDR3 DNA reads TGTGCCAGTAGTATCCCAGCGGGAGTAGGCACCGGGGAGCTGTTTTTT. Translated: CASSIPAGVGTGELFF.

The V call is TRBV6-4, the J call TRBJ1-2; D uncertain. With 3 bases removed from V and 2 bases from J, the gap between germline ends came to 13 bases. CDR1 and CDR2 from the germline V gene are MRHNA and SNTAGT. The CDR3 is 15 amino acids. CDR3 residues: CASSEAIAGNYGYTF. In DNA, the CDR3 is TGTGCCAGCAGTGAAGCGATAGCCGGGAACTATGGCTACACCTTC.

V gene TRBV5-4 combines with J gene TRBJ2-7; no clear D gene. Germline CDR1 is SGHNT and CDR2 is YYREEE (reference sequence). The CDR3 extends over 12 amino acids. V was shortened by 4 bases and J by 4 bases, with 9 bases between the two germline ends. The CDR3 reads CASSHPGYEQYF. The CDR3 DNA reads TGTGCCAGCAGCCATCCAGGTTACGAGCAGTACTTC.

The chain carries TRBV6-5 and TRBJ1-1, with D possibly being TRBD1 (5 bases). The CDR3 runs to 14 residues. V was pared by 5 bases and J by 0 bases, with 10 bases between. Germline lookup yields CDR1 MNHEY and CDR2 SVGAGI. The CDR3: CASSSPGVNTEAFF. The CDR3 DNA is TGTGCCAGCAGTAGTCCGGGGGTGAACACTGAAGCTTTCTTT.

This clone was observed a handful of times. This rearrangement joins TRBV7-3 to TRBJ1-1; weak D call: TRBD1 (5 bases). Germline CDR1 and CDR2: SGHTA and FQGTGA. Between the trimmed V and J ends, which lost 4 bases and 10 bases, there was a span of 13 bases. This CDR3 comprises 12 residues. The CDR3 DNA is TGTGCCAGCAGCTCCCCTATGGGGGGAGCTTTCTTT. As protein: CASSSPMGGAFF.

This clone was seen repeatedly, ten times or more. Other DNA variants within this sample encode the same CDR3. The rearrangement joins TRBV28 to TRBJ2-3; maybe TRBD1 (6 bases). Trimming took 1 base from V and 0 from J, leaving 8 bases between them. Germline V gene lookup returns CDR1 MDHEN and CDR2 SYDVKM. CDR3 length: 15 amino acids. The CDR3 nucleotides read TGTGCCAGCAGTTTATCTGGACAGAGCACAGATACGCAGTATTTT. It is translated as CASSLSGQSTDTQYF.

This clone was seen repeatedly, ten times or more. The chain has TRBV10-3 and TRBJ1-1; a weak D match, TRBD1 (6 bases). This CDR3 comprises 11 residues. V lost 2 bases and J lost 11, with 9 bases in between. Per the germline V gene, CDR1 is ENHRY and CDR2 is SYGVKD. The CDR3 reads CAISEAGVAFF. CDR3 DNA sequence: TGTGCCATCAGTGAGGCAGGGGTGGCTTTCTTT.

V gene TRBV18 combines with J gene TRBJ2-3, with 15 bases matching TRBD2. The V and J ends lost 6 bases and 4 bases, in that order; junction bases with no gene match: 11. Germline V gene sequence: CDR1 KGHSH, CDR2 LQKENI. This CDR3 spans 18 amino acids. For the CDR3, the DNA is TGTGCCAGCTCTCCTGACGGGGGACTAGCGGGAGGATCAGATACGCAGTATTTT. Its protein is CASSPDGGLAGGSDTQYF.

This sequence joins TRBV7-2 and TRBJ1-5, with D hard to call. This CDR3 is 12 amino acids long. Germline V gene data show CDR1 as SGHTA and CDR2 as FQGNSA. Trimming cost V 2 bases and J 7 bases, with 6 bases left between them. CDR3 coding DNA: TGTGCCAGCAGCTTAACGGACCAGCCCCAGCATTTT. Protein product: CASSLTDQPQHF.

The chain links TRBV6-1 to TRBJ2-1; no clear D. The CDR3 has 15 residues. V gave up 0 bases and J gave up 0 bases, with 6 bases separating them. Germline V gene data show CDR1 as MNHNS and CDR2 as SASEGT. The CDR3 DNA follows: TGTGCCAGCAGTGAAGCGGGGTACTCCTACAATGAGCAGTTCTTC. Amino acids: CASSEAGYSYNEQFF.

The chain couples TRBV5-1 to TRBJ2-5, with 13 bases identical to TRBD2. The junction had 4 bases not matched to a gene; V was cut back by 2 bases and J by 3 bases. Germline loops: CDR1 SGHRS, CDR2 YFSETQ. The length of the CDR3 is 16 residues. The CDR3 protein is CASSLLAGGGEETQYF. DNA for the CDR3: TGCGCCAGCAGCTTACTAGCGGGAGGGGGTGAAGAGACCCAGTACTTC.

The V and J genes are TRBV7-6 and TRBJ2-7; no clear D gene. The CDR3 runs 17 residues. V dropped 5 bases and J dropped 7 bases, with 27 bases sitting between them. Per germline, CDR1 SGHVS and CDR2 FNYEAQ. In DNA form, the CDR3 reads TGTGCCAGCAGCCCAATCTCCGTTGGAACTTTCCTTGGGGAGCAGTACTTC. It is translated as CASSPISVGTFLGEQYF.

This clone showed up just a few times. CDR3 in amino acids: CASSSEGDYGYTF. The CDR3 region has the DNA TGTGCCAGCAGTTCAGAGGGCGACTATGGCTACACCTTC. The V call is TRBV5-4, the J call TRBJ1-2; D is unresolved. Germline V CDR1 and CDR2: SGHNT, YYREEE (reference sequence). The CDR3 length is 13 residues. Trimming removed 5 bases at V and 3 bases at J, with 11 bases between.

The chain has TRBV10-2 and TRBJ2-1; D gene ambiguous. Per germline, CDR1 WSHSY and CDR2 SAAADI. Trimming removed 2 bases from V and 7 bases from J, with 12 bases in between. CDR3 length: 14 amino acids. CDR3 protein: CASSEESWANEQFF. Written as DNA, the CDR3 is TGCGCCAGCAGTGAGGAGTCGTGGGCGAATGAGCAGTTCTTC.

This clone was observed a few times. The rearrangement uses TRBV25-1 and TRBJ1-6, with TRBD1 matching 8 bases. Trimming cost V 3 bases and J 8 bases; bases outside gene matches: 6. Germline values: CDR1 MGHDK, CDR2 SYGVNS. This CDR3 contains 15 residues. The CDR3 is CASSDLRQGHSPLHF. The CDR3 DNA follows: TGTGCCAGCAGTGATTTGAGACAGGGGCATTCACCCCTCCACTTT.

The chain carries TRBV18 and TRBJ2-7; D is uncertain. CDR3 length: 15 amino acids. Germline V lookup: CDR1 KGHSH, CDR2 LQKENI. V was trimmed by 6 bases and J by 0 bases, leaving 15 bases between them. The CDR3 is CASSQEQLSSYEQYF. For the CDR3, the DNA is TGTGCCAGCTCCCAGGAACAGCTGAGCTCCTACGAGCAGTACTTC. Supplemented by reference TRBV18 and TRBJ2-7, the full variable domain reads NAGVMQNPRHLVRRRGQEARLRCSPMKGHSHVYWYRQLPEEGLKFMVYLQKENIIDESGMPKERFSAEFPKEGPSILRIQQVVRGDSAAYFCASSQEQLSSYEQYFGPGTRLTVT.

The chain links TRBV4-1 to TRBJ1-5; D uncertain. V was clipped by 5 bases and J by 2 bases, with 19 bases between them. There are 17 residues in the CDR3. Germline assignment: CDR1 MGHRA and CDR2 YSYEKL. The CDR3 spells CASSSHPRIKGNQPQHF. DNA for the CDR3: TGCGCCAGCAGCTCCCATCCTAGGATTAAGGGCAATCAGCCCCAGCATTTT.

The J gene is TRBJ1-3, the V gene TRBV29-1, with 10 nucleotides matching TRBD1. The CDR3 covers 14 residues. J gave up 3 bases and V 4 bases, and 3 bases lay outside the gene matches. CDR1 SQVTM and CDR2 ANQGSEA come from the germline V gene. CDR3 protein: CSVVDRGLGNTIYF. CDR3 nucleotide sequence: TGCAGCGTTGTAGACAGGGGGCTTGGAAACACCATATATTTT. Combining the CDR3 with reference TRBV29-1 and TRBJ1-3 gives the whole variable domain SAVISQKPSRDICQRGTSLTIQCQVDSQVTMMFWYRQQPGQSLTLIATANQGSEATYESGFVIDKFPISRPNLTFSTLTVSNMSPEDSSIYLCSVVDRGLGNTIYFGEGSWLTVV.

V usage is TRBV19 and J usage is TRBJ1-5; the match to TRBD1 covers 8 bases. Germline V gives CDR1 LNHDA, CDR2 SQIVND (reference sequence). This CDR3 region has 15 residues. Trimming at V came to 4 bases and at J to 6 bases, leaving 8 bases not matched to a gene. The chain's CDR3 is CASSTTGGRSQPQHF. Here the CDR3 DNA reads TGTGCCAGTAGTACCACAGGGGGTAGAAGTCAGCCCCAGCATTTT.

This clone was seen repeatedly, ten times or more. The chain recombines TRBV28 with TRBJ2-1, with D uncertain. V was pared by 0 bases and J by 10 bases, with 7 bases between. Germline CDR1 is MDHEN and CDR2 is SYDVKM. This CDR3 contains 12 residues. The CDR3 coding sequence is TGTGCCAGCAGTTTATGGGGCGAGGAGCAGTTCTTC. Translating gives CASSLWGEEQFF.

This clone was counted at least ten times. The rearrangement joins TRBV4-1 to TRBJ2-2, with 7 bases lining up with TRBD2. The CDR3 is 17 amino acids. Trimming cost V 5 bases and J 0 bases; bases outside gene matches: 9. CDR1 is MGHRA and CDR2 is YSYEKL in the germline V gene. CDR3 nucleotides: TGCGCCAGCAGCTCCCCAGTAGCGGGTGCGAACACCGGGGAGCTGTTTTTT. Its translation: CASSSPVAGANTGELFF.

This clone was seen more than once but under ten times. The genes are TRBV7-9 and TRBJ2-2, with TRBD1 matching 8 bases. This CDR3 is 17 amino acids long. The V segment lost 5 bases and the J segment 4 bases; nucleotides outside the gene matches: 12. Germline CDR1 and CDR2: SEHNR and FQNEAQ (reference sequence). The CDR3 protein is CASSTPRDRKLTGELFF. The DNA for the CDR3 is TGTGCCAGCAGCACCCCCCGGGACAGGAAGCTCACCGGGGAGCTGTTTTTT.

This clone was found a few times. The chain carries TRBV18 and TRBJ2-1; 14 bases agree with TRBD2. The CDR3 is 19 amino acids. Trimming removed 4 bases from V and 1 base from J; junction bases left unmatched: 9. Germline V gene data show CDR1 as KGHSH and CDR2 as LQKENI. DNA for the CDR3: TGTGCCAGCTCACGCTCGGGACTAGCGGGAGTTGATTCCTACAATGAGCAGTTCTTC. Translation: CASSRSGLAGVDSYNEQFF.

The V gene is TRBV6-6, the J gene TRBJ2-7; 7 bases align to TRBD1. V trimming: 6 bases; J trimming: 2 bases; junction bases outside the gene matches: 4. The germline V gene encodes CDR1 MNHNY and CDR2 SVGAGI (reference sequence). The CDR3 runs 13 residues. The CDR3 loop reads CASRRQGAYEQYF. The CDR3 coding sequence is TGTGCCAGCAGACGACAGGGAGCCTACGAGCAGTACTTC.

The chain employs TRBV6-4 and TRBJ1-1; the match to TRBD1 covers 8 bases. After removal of 5 bases from V and 4 bases from J, the junction contained 6 bases not matched to a gene. The germline gives CDR1 MRHNA, CDR2 SNTAGT. The CDR3 spans 14 residues. This CDR3 is CASSSDRAATEAFF. CDR3 DNA sequence: TGTGCCAGCAGTTCGGACAGGGCAGCCACTGAAGCTTTCTTT.

The V call is TRBV5-1, the J call TRBJ2-2; weak D call: TRBD1 (6 bases). The ends were cut back, 2 bases at V and 1 base at J, with 12 bases in the middle. The CDR3 covers 16 residues. Germline V gene data show CDR1 as SGHRS and CDR2 as YFSETQ. CDR3 nucleotides: TGCGCCAGCAGCTTACGGGACATATTGAACACCGGGGAGCTGTTTTTT. As protein: CASSLRDILNTGELFF.